This TCR beta chain was sequenced during a study of blood T cells in healthy people across ages. Study outcomes and limitations: It was held that the diversity estimates obtained from one million T cells were underestimates.

On this clonotype itself: The antigen is not known.

Between the trimmed V and J ends, which lost 0 bases and 6 bases, there was a span of 20 bases. The CDR3 is made up of 17 amino acids. Germline V gene lookup returns CDR1 LGHNT and CDR2 FRNRAP. Through a sample-barcoded 5' primer and a J-beta primer mix, a second PCR was run for roughly 6 to 12 cycles. TCRdb called the 5' RACE reads again in MiXCR, with one record for every CDR3 protein. The data hold around 1,000,000 distinct CDR3 sequences, with around 25% observed a single time. This sample was also put to use in a study of T cells of mothers and their children. That source reports: Related mother-child pairs shared marginally more repertoire than unrelated pairs, though not significantly.

The rearrangement joins TRBV12-5 to TRBJ1-2; D is perhaps TRBD1 (6 bases). Sequencing input: blood. This receptor was identified in a girl aged 2-10 years in good health. The CDR3 spells CASGLVVSGAPYNGYTF. CDR3 DNA sequence: TGTGCTAGTGGTTTGGTAGTGTCGGGGGCTCCTTATAATGGCTACACCTTC.